This TCR beta chain was identified in a study of blood T cell repertoires in COVID-19. The CDR3 covers 15 residues. V lost 0 bases, J lost 2 bases, and 2 bases stayed unmatched. CDR1 is SGHNT and CDR2 is YENEEA in the germline V gene. Self-reported history from a screening survey and questionnaire set each donor's cohort. In the study's own analysis: Estimated nucleated cell counts came from reference gene primer amplification. TCRdb's table, derived via immunoSEQ multiplex PCR, lists solely in-frame clones and lacks some. That table furnishes V, J and clone size, whereas the DNA furnished D and trimming. This sample has 310,000 or so clones; nearly 90% occur once, and the top ten carry approximately 5.3%.

The sequencing sample was made of PBMCs or T cells enriched from blood (not recorded which). The gene calls are TRBV11-3 and TRBJ2-3, with 7 bases aligning to TRBD1. The TCR was taken from a woman aged 25 to 39 who had recovered from COVID-19. The CDR3, as DNA: TGTGCCAGCAGCTTAGAGGGGACAGACACAGATACGCAGTATTTT. It specifies CASSLEGTDTDTQYF.